These T cell receptor beta chains were read from a single sample in a study of cytomegalovirus exposure and HLA in healthy donors. TCRdb keeps only in-frame clones here, not all; method: immunoSEQ multiplex PCR. The sample contains about 200,000 clones, roughly four fifths of which appear only once. Sample: PBMCs. These receptors originate from a girl aged 2-9 years in good health and CMV-seronegative. Each CDR3 is given with its conserved first and last residue. A D gene is named only where the DNA matches it firmly. Clone size, where shown, is once, few, many, or a class for clones that have expanded.

d_gene: TRBD2; len: 16; abundance: few; j_gene: TRBJ2-3; v_gene: TRBV7-9; CDR3nt: TGTGCCAGCAGCTTCTTAGCGGGACCTCCCACAGATACGCAGTATTTT; CDR3aa: CASSFLAGPPTDTQYF
d_gene: NA; len: 14; abundance: NA; j_gene: TRBJ1-2; v_gene: TRBV6-1; CDR3nt: TGTGCCAGCAGTTATCGCCTCGCGGGGCTTGGCTACACCTTC; CDR3aa: CASSYRLAGLGYTF
d_gene: TRBD1; len: 13; abundance: few; j_gene: TRBJ2-7; v_gene: TRBV14; CDR3nt: TGTGCCAGCTATCGGACAGGAGACTACGAGCAGTACTTC; CDR3aa: CASYRTGDYEQYF
d_gene: NA; len: 20; abundance: NA; j_gene: TRBJ1-1; v_gene: TRBV4-1; CDR3nt: TGCGCCAGCAGCCAAAGCCTAGGCAGCCAATTGGGGGGGGTTGTAACTGAAGCTTTCTTT; CDR3aa: CASSQSLGSQLGGVVTEAFF
d_gene: NA; len: 13; abundance: NA; j_gene: TRBJ2-7; v_gene: TRBV7-7; CDR3nt: TGTGCCAGCACAAAGGACTGGTATTACGAGCAGTACTTC; CDR3aa: CASTKDWYYEQYF
d_gene: TRBD2; len: 16; abundance: NA; j_gene: TRBJ2-5; v_gene: TRBV5-4; CDR3nt: TGTGCCAGCAGCCCCCGAGCGGGGGTAGGGGGAGAGACCCAGTACTTC; CDR3aa: CASSPRAGVGGETQYF
d_gene: TRBD2; len: 14; abundance: many; j_gene: TRBJ2-5; v_gene: TRBV6-5; CDR3nt: TGTGCCAGCAGCGGACTAGTGGGCAAGGAGACCCAGTACTTC; CDR3aa: CASSGLVGKETQYF
d_gene: TRBD1; len: 16; abundance: NA; j_gene: TRBJ2-7; v_gene: TRBV25-1; CDR3nt: TGTGCCAGCAGTGAAGCCGGGACAGGGGTCTCCTACGAGCAGTACTTC; CDR3aa: CASSEAGTGVSYEQYF
d_gene: TRBD2; len: 16; abundance: NA; j_gene: TRBJ2-1; v_gene: TRBV6-1; CDR3nt: TGTGCCAGCAGTGAATCTATAAGCGGGGGGTTTAATGAGCAGTTCTTC; CDR3aa: CASSESISGGFNEQFF
d_gene: TRBD2; len: 15; abundance: NA; j_gene: TRBJ2-3; v_gene: TRBV9; CDR3nt: TGTGCCAGCAGCGTCGGGGGGGTGCGGGGTGATACGCAGTATTTT; CDR3aa: CASSVGGVRGDTQYF
d_gene: NA; len: 11; abundance: NA; j_gene: TRBJ2-7; v_gene: TRBV29-1; CDR3nt: TGCAGCGTTGCTGAGTCCTACGAGCAGTACTTC; CDR3aa: CSVAESYEQYF
d_gene: TRBD2; len: 14; abundance: NA; j_gene: TRBJ2-2; v_gene: TRBV27; CDR3nt: TGTGCCAGCAGTCACCTAGCGGGGACCGGGGAGCTGTTTTTT; CDR3aa: CASSHLAGTGELFF
d_gene: NA; len: 13; abundance: NA; j_gene: TRBJ1-2; v_gene: TRBV9; CDR3nt: TGTGCCAGCAGCGTAATGACAGGCTATGGCTACACCTTC; CDR3aa: CASSVMTGYGYTF
d_gene: NA; len: 15; abundance: NA; j_gene: TRBJ2-5; v_gene: TRBV5-1; CDR3nt: TGCGCCAGCAGCTCTATAACACGGGGTCAAGAGACCCAGTACTTC; CDR3aa: CASSSITRGQETQYF
d_gene: NA; len: 13; abundance: few; j_gene: TRBJ1-4; v_gene: TRBV6-5; CDR3nt: TGTGCCAGCACTGGCAACCCTGGCGAAAAACTGTTTTTT; CDR3aa: CASTGNPGEKLFF
d_gene: TRBD1; len: 13; abundance: NA; j_gene: TRBJ1-1; v_gene: TRBV19; CDR3nt: TGTGCCAGTAGGATCGCAGGGGGGACTGAAGCTTTCTTT; CDR3aa: CASRIAGGTEAFF
d_gene: TRBD1; len: 13; abundance: NA; j_gene: TRBJ2-1; v_gene: TRBV4-1; CDR3nt: TGCGCCAGCAGCCCCGGACAGGGCAATGAGCAGTTCTTC; CDR3aa: CASSPGQGNEQFF
d_gene: TRBD1; len: 18; abundance: NA; j_gene: TRBJ1-2; v_gene: TRBV5-4; CDR3nt: TGTGCCAGCAGCTCCCGAGAGAGGCAGGGGGGAGTTGGCTATGGCTACACCTTC; CDR3aa: CASSSRERQGGVGYGYTF
d_gene: NA; len: 14; abundance: NA; j_gene: TRBJ2-7; v_gene: TRBV7-6; CDR3nt: TGTGCCAGCAGCTTAGCGTCGGGGGCCTACGAGCAGTACTTC; CDR3aa: CASSLASGAYEQYF
d_gene: TRBD1; len: 14; abundance: NA; j_gene: TRBJ1-2; v_gene: TRBV6-1; CDR3nt: TGTGCCAGCAGTGAGGTGTCAGGGGGCTATGGCTACACCTTC; CDR3aa: CASSEVSGGYGYTF
d_gene: NA; len: 17; abundance: NA; j_gene: TRBJ2-7; v_gene: TRBV9; CDR3nt: TGTGCCAGCAGCCTCCGACCCGCGACACAGGGCCGCTACGAGCAGTACTTC; CDR3aa: CASSLRPATQGRYEQYF
d_gene: TRBD1; len: 18; abundance: NA; j_gene: TRBJ2-7; v_gene: TRBV15; CDR3nt: TGTGCCACCAGCCCACTCGGGGGACAGGGATCACGGGGATACGAGCAGTACTTC; CDR3aa: CATSPLGGQGSRGYEQYF
d_gene: TRBD1; len: 14; abundance: once; j_gene: TRBJ1-5; v_gene: TRBV9; CDR3nt: TGTGCCAGCAGCGCTGGACAGGGGAATCAGCCCCAGCATTTT; CDR3aa: CASSAGQGNQPQHF
d_gene: TRBD1; len: 15; abundance: once; j_gene: TRBJ2-1; v_gene: TRBV9; CDR3nt: TGTGCCAGCAGCGTAGAGGGGGCGAACTACAATGAGCAGTTCTTC; CDR3aa: CASSVEGANYNEQFF
d_gene: TRBD1; len: 13; abundance: NA; j_gene: TRBJ1-1; v_gene: TRBV19; CDR3nt: TGTGCCAGTAGTTACAGGGGGGACACTGAAGCTTTCTTT; CDR3aa: CASSYRGDTEAFF
d_gene: NA; len: 12; abundance: few; j_gene: TRBJ2-7; v_gene: TRBV5-4; CDR3nt: TGTGCCAGCAACACCAGGGGGGACGAGCAGTACTTC; CDR3aa: CASNTRGDEQYF
d_gene: NA; len: 14; abundance: NA; j_gene: TRBJ1-3; v_gene: TRBV5-6; CDR3nt: TGTGCCAGCAGCCCTGGGACTTTACCAAACACCATATATTTT; CDR3aa: CASSPGTLPNTIYF
d_gene: NA; len: 12; abundance: NA; j_gene: TRBJ2-1; v_gene: TRBV5-6; CDR3nt: TGTGCCAGCAGCTTGGTACTCAATGAGCAGTTCTTC; CDR3aa: CASSLVLNEQFF
d_gene: NA; len: 12; abundance: NA; j_gene: TRBJ1-2; v_gene: TRBV6-4; CDR3nt: TGTGCCAGCAGTGACCCCTTGGAGGGCTACACCTTC; CDR3aa: CASSDPLEGYTF
d_gene: NA; len: 15; abundance: NA; j_gene: TRBJ2-3; v_gene: TRBV6-1; CDR3nt: TGTGCCAGCAGTGGTAAAGGGAGGTATGGAGATACGCAGTATTTT; CDR3aa: CASSGKGRYGDTQYF
d_gene: TRBD1; len: 15; abundance: NA; j_gene: TRBJ1-5; v_gene: TRBV2; CDR3nt: TGTGCCAGCAGTGAAGACAGGGGGCGCCGTCAGCCCCAGCATTTT; CDR3aa: CASSEDRGRRQPQHF
d_gene: NA; len: 15; abundance: few; j_gene: TRBJ1-5; v_gene: TRBV4-1; CDR3nt: TGCGCCAGCAGCCAAGTGGTGTCCCGGGATCGGCCCCAGCATTTT; CDR3aa: CASSQVVSRDRPQHF
d_gene: NA; len: 14; abundance: NA; j_gene: TRBJ2-5; v_gene: TRBV6-1; CDR3nt: TGTGCCAGCAGAACTAGGGTGAACCAAGAGACCCAGTACTTC; CDR3aa: CASRTRVNQETQYF
d_gene: NA; len: 14; abundance: NA; j_gene: TRBJ1-1; v_gene: TRBV5-1; CDR3nt: TGCGCCAGCAGCTTTGGGGGCGCGATCACTGAAGCTTTCTTT; CDR3aa: CASSFGGAITEAFF
d_gene: NA; len: 14; abundance: NA; j_gene: TRBJ2-7; v_gene: TRBV5-6; CDR3nt: TGTGCCAGCAGCTTGGCGGGGGGCGACTACGAGCAGTACTTC; CDR3aa: CASSLAGGDYEQYF
d_gene: NA; len: 12; abundance: NA; j_gene: TRBJ1-1; v_gene: TRBV5-4; CDR3nt: TGTGCCAGCCAAGGGGCAGGCACTGAAGCTTTCTTT; CDR3aa: CASQGAGTEAFF